The 16 T cell receptor beta chains listed next were all sequenced from one sample in a study of beta chain features in type 1 diabetes. Every bit of the isolated RNA underwent reverse transcription, so sequencing read expressed TCRB transcripts. The data were produced by immunoSEQ multiplex PCR, yet TCRdb's version contains in-frame clones alone and is incomplete. The data contain just over 600,000 clones, 15% of them seen just once; the ten biggest clones take up 0.09% to 0.095%. Specimen: naive CD4+ T cells from blood. Receptor source: a young man in good health.

The V gene is TRBV7-9, the J gene TRBJ2-6; D not resolved. The CDR3 spans 15 residues. Germline V CDR1 and CDR2: SEHNR, FQNEAQ (reference sequence). With 2 bases removed from V and 1 base from J, the gap between germline ends came to 6 bases. CDR3: CASSLWGSGANVLTF. CDR3 DNA sequence: TGTGCCAGCAGCTTATGGGGATCTGGGGCCAACGTCCTGACTTTC.

This rearrangement joins TRBV18 to TRBJ1-1; tentatively, D is TRBD1 (5 bases). With 0 bases removed from V and 5 bases from J, the gap between germline ends came to 10 bases. Germline values: CDR1 KGHSH, CDR2 LQKENI. CDR3 length equals 14 residues. CDR3 sequence (DNA): TGTGCCAGCTCACCACCGGATTGGGGGACTGAAGCTTTCTTT. Protein sequence: CASSPPDWGTEAFF.

In its sample, this clone was seen a few times. The chain employs TRBV28 and TRBJ2-7; D unresolved. CDR3 length: 11 amino acids. V gave up 5 bases and J gave up 4 bases, with 6 bases separating them. Germline CDR1 is MDHEN and CDR2 is SYDVKM. The CDR3: CASSATYEQYF. CDR3 in DNA: TGTGCCAGCAGTGCTACGTACGAGCAGTACTTC.

This clone was picked up a small number of times. The chain joins TRBV7-2 to TRBJ2-7, with 9 bases fitting TRBD2. The trim removed 4 bases at V and 3 bases at J, leaving 10 bases unmatched. Germline V gene data show CDR1 as SGHTA and CDR2 as FQGNSA. The CDR3 loop spans 16 amino acids. This CDR3 reads CASSSQRGAGYYEQYF. Written as DNA, the CDR3 is TGTGCCAGCAGCTCTCAGCGGGGGGCGGGCTACTACGAGCAGTACTTC. Full variable domain (outside the CDR3, taken from reference TRBV7-2 and TRBJ2-7): GAGVSQSPSNKVTEKGKDVELRCDPISGHTALYWYRQSLGQGLEFLIYFQGNSAPDKSGLPSDRFSAERTGGSVSTLTIQRTQQEDSAVYLCASSSQRGAGYYEQYFGPGTRLTVT.

The chain uses TRBV6-1 and TRBJ2-7; 10 bases match TRBD1. Germline CDR1 reads MNHNS; CDR2 reads SASEGT. The length of the CDR3 is 15 residues. J gave up 1 base and V 5 bases, and 5 bases lay outside the gene matches. DNA for the CDR3: TGTGCCAGCAGTACGACAGGGGGCGGGTCCTACGAGCAGTACTTC. Translating it yields CASSTTGGGSYEQYF.

V gene TRBV6-1 combines with J gene TRBJ2-5; tentatively, D is TRBD1 (5 bases). The CDR3 has 14 amino acids. V lost 6 bases and J 5 bases, leaving 16 bases between the germline ends. The germline V gene has CDR1 MNHNS and CDR2 SASEGT. The CDR3 here is CASRELGAEETQYF. The CDR3 DNA follows: TGTGCCAGCAGAGAGTTAGGGGCCGAGGAGACCCAGTACTTC.

This clone has only a few counts. J is TRBJ2-3 and V is TRBV28; 8 bases are a match to TRBD2. This CDR3 has 14 amino acids. The germline gives CDR1 MDHEN, CDR2 SYDVKM. The junction had 7 bases not matched to a gene; V was cut back by 3 bases and J by 8 bases. The CDR3 DNA is TGTGCCAGCAGTTTCACGGGAGGGAGTGGTACGCAGTATTTT. This encodes CASSFTGGSGTQYF.

The chain carries TRBV6-5 and TRBJ1-6, with TRBD1 matching 10 bases. The CDR3 contains 15 residues. The V gene end was trimmed by 2 bases and the J gene end by 6 bases; junction bases not matched to a gene: 1. Germline V gene data show CDR1 as MNHEY and CDR2 as SVGAGI. The CDR3 here is CASSYRDRGNSPLHF. CDR3 bases: TGTGCCAGCAGTTACCGGGACAGGGGTAATTCACCCCTCCACTTT.

This clone was seen more than once but under ten times. The CDR3, as DNA: TGTGCCAGCAGCACCGACAGGGTTGAGACCCAGTACTTC. This sequence encodes CASSTDRVETQYF. The chain has TRBV7-2 and TRBJ2-5, with TRBD1 identical over 7 bases. There are 13 residues in the CDR3. The V and J ends lost 5 bases and 5 bases, in that order; junction bases with no gene match: 5. The V gene's germline CDR1 is SGHTA and CDR2 FQGNSA.

The chain carries TRBV29-1 and TRBJ2-1; D is perhaps TRBD1 (5 bases). From germline, CDR1 is SQVTM and CDR2 ANQGSEA. V was cut by 6 bases and J by 6 bases, with 15 bases left in between. This CDR3 comprises 13 residues. CDR3 in amino acids: CSVRWVGVNEQFF. The CDR3 region has the DNA TGCAGCGTCCGCTGGGTAGGGGTCAATGAGCAGTTCTTC.

The chain links TRBV5-4 to TRBJ2-7, with TRBD2 identical over 8 bases. V shed 4 bases and J 5 bases; nucleotides not matched to a gene: 26. CDR1 SGHNT and CDR2 YYREEE come from the germline V gene (reference sequence). This CDR3 has 20 amino acids. The CDR3 sequence: CASSPETGLVGFPYRNEQYF. The CDR3 DNA reads TGTGCCAGCAGCCCAGAGACGGGACTAGTCGGGTTTCCTTATAGGAACGAGCAGTACTTC.

This clone was detected only a few times. The gene calls are TRBV30 and TRBJ2-2, with 7 bases matching TRBD2. The V segment lost 1 base and the J segment 5 bases; nucleotides outside the gene matches: 16. The CDR3 has 18 residues. Germline CDR1 and CDR2: GTSNPN and SVGIG (reference sequence). CDR3 DNA: TGTGCCTGGAGTGCCACTGGAGCGGGGACTTTGTGGACCGGGGAGCTGTTTTTT. This gives the protein CAWSATGAGTLWTGELFF.

Only a few counts were recorded for this clone. The rearrangement joins TRBV28 to TRBJ2-1; 7 bases fit TRBD1. Germline V gene sequence: CDR1 MDHEN, CDR2 SYDVKM. J was trimmed by 6 bases and V by 6 bases; bases with no gene match: 11. The CDR3 is made up of 15 amino acids. This chain's CDR3 is CASSAPGTGVNEQFF. The CDR3 nucleotides read TGTGCCAGCAGCGCGCCCGGCACAGGGGTCAATGAGCAGTTCTTC.

This clone was counted a few times. This sequence joins TRBV5-1 and TRBJ2-1; D unclear. CDR1 and CDR2 from the germline V gene are SGHRS and YFSETQ. V lost 1 base and J 1 base, leaving 9 bases between the germline ends. The CDR3 sequence is 15 residues long. CDR3 region: CASSLSTASYNEQFF. The CDR3 nucleotides are TGCGCCAGCAGCTTGAGCACAGCTTCCTACAATGAGCAGTTCTTC.

As regards this clone: Other DNA sequences in the same sample also yield this CDR3. This chain connects TRBV18 to TRBJ1-1, with no clear D. The CDR3 sequence is 14 residues long. V was shortened by 3 bases and J by 1 base, with 9 bases between the two germline ends. From germline, CDR1 is KGHSH and CDR2 LQKENI. CDR3 sequence reads: CASSPPGRNTEAFF. As DNA, the CDR3 is TGTGCCAGCTCACCCCCTGGGAGGAACACTGAAGCTTTCTTT.

This clone was picked up one time. The chain has TRBV18 and TRBJ2-5; D might be TRBD2 (6 bases). The germline gives CDR1 KGHSH, CDR2 LQKENI. This CDR3 contains 16 residues. V was pared by 3 bases and J by 3 bases, with 17 bases between. CDR3 sequence: CASSPRLADNKETQYF. In DNA form, the CDR3 reads TGTGCCAGCTCACCCCGGTTAGCGGACAACAAAGAGACCCAGTACTTC.